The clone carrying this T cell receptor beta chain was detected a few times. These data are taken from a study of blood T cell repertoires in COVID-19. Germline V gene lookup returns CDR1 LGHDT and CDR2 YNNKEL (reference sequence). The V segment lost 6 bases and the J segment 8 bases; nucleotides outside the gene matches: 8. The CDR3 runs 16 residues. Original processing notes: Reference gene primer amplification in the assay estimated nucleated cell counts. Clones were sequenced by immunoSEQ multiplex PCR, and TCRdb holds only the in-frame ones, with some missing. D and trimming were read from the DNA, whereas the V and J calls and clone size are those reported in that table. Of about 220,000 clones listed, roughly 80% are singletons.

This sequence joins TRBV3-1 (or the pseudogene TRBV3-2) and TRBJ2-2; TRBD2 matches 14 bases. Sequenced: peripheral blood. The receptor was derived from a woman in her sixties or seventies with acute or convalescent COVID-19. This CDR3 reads CASSFGTSGGSGELFF. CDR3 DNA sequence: TGTGCCAGCAGTTTCGGGACTAGCGGGGGAAGTGGGGAGCTGTTTTTT.